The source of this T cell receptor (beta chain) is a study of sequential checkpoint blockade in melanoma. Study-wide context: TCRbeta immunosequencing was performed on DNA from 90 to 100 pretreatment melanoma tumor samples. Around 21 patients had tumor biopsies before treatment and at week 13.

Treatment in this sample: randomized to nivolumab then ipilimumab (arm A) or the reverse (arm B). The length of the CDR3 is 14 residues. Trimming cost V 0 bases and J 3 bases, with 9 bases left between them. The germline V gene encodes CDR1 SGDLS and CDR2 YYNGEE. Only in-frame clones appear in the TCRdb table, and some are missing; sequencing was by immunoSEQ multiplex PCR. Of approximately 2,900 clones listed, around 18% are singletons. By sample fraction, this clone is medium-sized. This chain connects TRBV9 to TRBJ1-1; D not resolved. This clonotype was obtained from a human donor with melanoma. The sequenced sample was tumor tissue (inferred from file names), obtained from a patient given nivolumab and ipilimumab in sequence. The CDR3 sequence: CASSVAGGYTEAFF. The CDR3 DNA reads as TGTGCCAGCAGCGTAGCGGGAGGGTACACTGAAGCTTTCTTT.